Reported below is one T cell receptor (beta chain). Its target antigen remains unknown. Base qualities are not at hand, and no much larger clone is one base apart. These data come from a study of blood T cell repertoires in COVID-19 (dated by TCRdb to about 2020). Broadly, across the study: Samples from collaborators originated in the United States, Italy and Spain and spanned both the acute and convalescent phases of COVID-19. The material from the prospective study consisted of cDNA or gDNA derived from T cells, B-cell-depleted T cells, or PBMCs. Deeply sampled blood TCRbeta repertoires from subjects exposed to, actively infected with, or recovered from COVID-19 were included in the dataset. Nearly every sample came with metadata listing a de-identified subject ID, COVID-19 status, age in years and sex. The repertoires were released in a freely available public database intended as a resource for research on the immune response to SARS-CoV-2. Where available, HLA class I and class II types were taken from metadata supplied by the sample provider and were not determined by assay-based typing. Samples were obtained from the ongoing ImmuneRACE study (first 160 participants) and from approximately 1,200 subjects provided by 6 global collaborators. The research as a whole found: The quantity of clinical and demographic metadata differed by source and by participant and was supplied without curation.

TCRbeta CDR3 regions were amplified from genomic DNA by means of the immunoSEQ Assay, a bias-controlled multiplex PCR. The authors' analysis ran thus. The number of nucleated cells in each sample was estimated from the amplification of reference gene primers within the assay. To quantify the absolute abundance of each unique TCRbeta CDR3 rearrangement, sequence reads were collapsed and filtered. For each sample, productive Simpson clonality was calculated as the square root of Simpson's diversity index across productive rearrangements. Imported from immuneACCESS, the table was reduced by TCRdb to in-frame sequences with V and J called. These copies leave out some clones; in studies compared against another copy, an unresolved V gene accounts for under half, and the cause of the remainder is not known. For V, J and clone size, that table is used; D and trimming come from the DNA. The sample contains about 160,000 clones, around 85% of them found a single time. The ten most abundant clones make up 3% to 3.5% of the sample.

Inclusive of the bounding cysteine and phenylalanine, the CDR3 is 15 residues long. Solely the CDR3 DNA is kept, with 45 bases framed from the first base. The germline ends are 15 bases apart after V is trimmed by 5 bases and J by 2 bases. From a lookup of the germline V gene (reference sequence), CDR1 and CDR2 are MNHEY and SMNVEV. Collaborating institutions collected whole blood in K2EDTA tubes following their own protocols. Collaborator samples were shipped for TCRbeta analysis as frozen whole blood, isolated PBMCs, or DNA extracted from either sample type. This receptor was obtained from a human donor with acute or convalescent COVID-19. The donor label of this sample is uncertain. The rearrangement combines TRBV27 with TRBJ1-2, with TRBD1 perhaps the D gene, on 5 matching bases. The sequenced sample consisted of peripheral blood. DNA sequence: TGTGCCAGCAGTACCTCAAGGGGCGAAAACTATGGCTACACCTTC. It translates to CASSTSRGENYGYTF.